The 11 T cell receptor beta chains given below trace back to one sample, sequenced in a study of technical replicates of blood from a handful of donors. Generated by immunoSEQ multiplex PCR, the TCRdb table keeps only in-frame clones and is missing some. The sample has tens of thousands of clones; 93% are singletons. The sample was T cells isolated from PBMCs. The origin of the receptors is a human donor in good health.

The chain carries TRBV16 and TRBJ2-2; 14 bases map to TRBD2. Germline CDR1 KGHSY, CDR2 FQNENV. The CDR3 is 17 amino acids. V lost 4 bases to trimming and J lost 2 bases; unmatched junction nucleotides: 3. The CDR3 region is CASSRLAGGPNTGELFF. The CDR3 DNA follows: TGTGCCAGCAGCCGACTAGCGGGGGGGCCCAACACCGGGGAGCTGTTTTTT.

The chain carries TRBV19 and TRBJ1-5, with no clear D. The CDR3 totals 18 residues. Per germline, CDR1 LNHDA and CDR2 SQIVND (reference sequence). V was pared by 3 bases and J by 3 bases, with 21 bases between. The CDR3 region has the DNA TGTGCCAGTAGTATTACGGTGGCAGGTCGAACCAACAATCAGCCCCAGCATTTT. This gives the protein CASSITVAGRTNNQPQHF. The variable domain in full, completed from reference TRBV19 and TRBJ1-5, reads DGGITQSPKYLFRKEGQNVTLSCEQNLNHDAMYWYRQDPGQGLRLIYYSQIVNDFQKGDIAEGYSVSREKKESFPLTVTSAQKNPTAFYLCASSITVAGRTNNQPQHFGDGTRLSIL.

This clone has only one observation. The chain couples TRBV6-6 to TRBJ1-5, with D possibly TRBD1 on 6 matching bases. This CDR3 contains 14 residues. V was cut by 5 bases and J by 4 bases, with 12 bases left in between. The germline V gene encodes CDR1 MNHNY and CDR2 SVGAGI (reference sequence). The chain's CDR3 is CASSTNGQNQPQHF. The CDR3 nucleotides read TGTGCCAGCAGTACAAATGGACAGAATCAGCCCCAGCATTTT.

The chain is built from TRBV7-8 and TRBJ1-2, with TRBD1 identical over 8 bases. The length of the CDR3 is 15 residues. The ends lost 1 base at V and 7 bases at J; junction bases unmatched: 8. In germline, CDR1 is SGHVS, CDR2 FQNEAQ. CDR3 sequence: CASSLGSGGRRGYTF. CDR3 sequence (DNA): TGTGCCAGCAGCTTAGGGTCAGGGGGCCGGCGTGGCTACACCTTC.

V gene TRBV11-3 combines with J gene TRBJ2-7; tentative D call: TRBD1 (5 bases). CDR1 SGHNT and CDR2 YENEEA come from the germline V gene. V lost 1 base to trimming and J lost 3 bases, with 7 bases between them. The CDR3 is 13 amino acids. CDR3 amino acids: CASSLAQGYEQYF. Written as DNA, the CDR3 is TGTGCCAGCAGCTTAGCCCAGGGCTACGAGCAGTACTTC.

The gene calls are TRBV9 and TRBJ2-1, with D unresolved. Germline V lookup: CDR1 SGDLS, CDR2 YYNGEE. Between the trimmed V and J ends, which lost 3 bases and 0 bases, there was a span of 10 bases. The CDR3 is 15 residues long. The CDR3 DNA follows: TGTGCCAGCAGCGGGCAACCTTTCTCCTACAATGAGCAGTTCTTC. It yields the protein CASSGQPFSYNEQFF.

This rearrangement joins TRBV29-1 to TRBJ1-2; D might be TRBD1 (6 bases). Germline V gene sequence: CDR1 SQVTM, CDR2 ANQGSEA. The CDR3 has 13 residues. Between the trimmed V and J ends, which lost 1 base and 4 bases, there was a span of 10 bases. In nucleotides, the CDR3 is TGCAGCGTTGAAGGGGGGCCGCTCTATGGCTACACCTTC. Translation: CSVEGGPLYGYTF.

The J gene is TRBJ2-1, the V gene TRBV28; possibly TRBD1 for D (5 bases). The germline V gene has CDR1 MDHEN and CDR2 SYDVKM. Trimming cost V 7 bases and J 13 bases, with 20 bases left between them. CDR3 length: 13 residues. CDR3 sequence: CASIPSRGLLQFF. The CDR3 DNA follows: TGTGCCAGCATCCCTAGTAGGGGTCTCCTTCAGTTCTTC.

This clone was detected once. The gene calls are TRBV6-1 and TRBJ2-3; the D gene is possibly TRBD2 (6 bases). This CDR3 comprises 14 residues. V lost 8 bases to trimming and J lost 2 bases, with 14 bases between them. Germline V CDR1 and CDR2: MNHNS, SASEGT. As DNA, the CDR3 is TGTGCCAGCCTCACTTCGGGGGTCACAGATACGCAGTATTTT. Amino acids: CASLTSGVTDTQYF.

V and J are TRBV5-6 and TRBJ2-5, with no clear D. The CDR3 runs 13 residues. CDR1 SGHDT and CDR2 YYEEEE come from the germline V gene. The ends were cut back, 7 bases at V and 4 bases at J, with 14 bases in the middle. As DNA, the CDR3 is TGTGCCAGCGGAGAAACATACTCAGAGACCCAGTACTTC. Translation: CASGETYSETQYF.

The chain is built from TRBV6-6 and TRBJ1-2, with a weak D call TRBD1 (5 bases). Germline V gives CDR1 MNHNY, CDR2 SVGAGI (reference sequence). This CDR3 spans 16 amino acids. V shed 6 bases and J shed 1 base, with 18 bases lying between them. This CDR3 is CASSRNRDRFNYGYTF. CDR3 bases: TGTGCCAGCAGCAGGAACCGAGACAGATTTAACTATGGCTACACCTTC.